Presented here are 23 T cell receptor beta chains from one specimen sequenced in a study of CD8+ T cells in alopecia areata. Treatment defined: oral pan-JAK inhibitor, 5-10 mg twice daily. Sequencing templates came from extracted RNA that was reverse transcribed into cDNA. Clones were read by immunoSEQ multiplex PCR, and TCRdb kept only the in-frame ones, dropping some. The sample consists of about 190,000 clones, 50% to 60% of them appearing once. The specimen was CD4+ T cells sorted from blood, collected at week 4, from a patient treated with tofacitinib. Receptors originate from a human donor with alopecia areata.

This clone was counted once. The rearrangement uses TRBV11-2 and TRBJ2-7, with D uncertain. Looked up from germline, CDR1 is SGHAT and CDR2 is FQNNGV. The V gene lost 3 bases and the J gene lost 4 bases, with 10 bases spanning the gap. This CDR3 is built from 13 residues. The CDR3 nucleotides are TGTGCCAGCAGCTTGTTATTGGGATACGAGCAGTACTTC. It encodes CASSLLLGYEQYF.

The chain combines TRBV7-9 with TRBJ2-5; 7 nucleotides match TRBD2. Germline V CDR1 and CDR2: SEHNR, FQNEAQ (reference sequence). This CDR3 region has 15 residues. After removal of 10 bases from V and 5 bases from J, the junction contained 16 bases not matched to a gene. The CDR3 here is CAIDRGRGGRETQYF. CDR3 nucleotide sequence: TGTGCCATCGACCGAGGGAGGGGTGGCAGGGAGACCCAGTACTTC.

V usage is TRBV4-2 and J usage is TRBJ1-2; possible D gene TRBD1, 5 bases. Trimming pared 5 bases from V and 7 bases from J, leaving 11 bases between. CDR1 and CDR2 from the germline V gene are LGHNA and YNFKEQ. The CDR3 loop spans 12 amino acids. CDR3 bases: TGTGCCAGCAGCTCCAGGGCAGGTGGCTACACCTTC. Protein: CASSSRAGGYTF.

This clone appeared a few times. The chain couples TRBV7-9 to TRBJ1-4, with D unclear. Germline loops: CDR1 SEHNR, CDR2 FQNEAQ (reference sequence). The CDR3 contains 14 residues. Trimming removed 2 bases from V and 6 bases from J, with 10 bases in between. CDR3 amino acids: CASSLRVEDEKLFF. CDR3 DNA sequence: TGTGCCAGCAGCTTAAGGGTGGAGGATGAAAAACTGTTTTTT.

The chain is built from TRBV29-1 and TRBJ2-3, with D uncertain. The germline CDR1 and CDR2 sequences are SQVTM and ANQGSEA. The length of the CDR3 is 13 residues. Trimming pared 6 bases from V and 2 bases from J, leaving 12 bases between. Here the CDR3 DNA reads TGCAGCGTCGCCTCGAGTGTCACAGATACGCAGTATTTT. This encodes CSVASSVTDTQYF.

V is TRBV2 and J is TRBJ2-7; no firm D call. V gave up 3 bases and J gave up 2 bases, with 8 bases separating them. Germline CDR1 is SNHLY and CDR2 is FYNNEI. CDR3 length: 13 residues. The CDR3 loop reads CASSDGGPYEQYF. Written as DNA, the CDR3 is TGTGCCAGCAGTGACGGTGGCCCCTACGAGCAGTACTTC.

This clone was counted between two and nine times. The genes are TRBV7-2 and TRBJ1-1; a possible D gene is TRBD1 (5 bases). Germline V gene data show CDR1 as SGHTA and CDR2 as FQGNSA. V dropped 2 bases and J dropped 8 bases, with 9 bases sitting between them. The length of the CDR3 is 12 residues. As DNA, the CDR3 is TGTGCCAGCAGCTTACTGGCAGGGGAAGCTTTCTTT. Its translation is CASSLLAGEAFF.

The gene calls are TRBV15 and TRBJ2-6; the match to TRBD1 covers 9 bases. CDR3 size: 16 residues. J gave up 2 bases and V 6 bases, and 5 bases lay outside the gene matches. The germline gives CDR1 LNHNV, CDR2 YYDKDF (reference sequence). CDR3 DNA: TGTGCCACCAGGGCGACAGGGGGAACTGGGGCCAACGTCCTGACTTTC. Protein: CATRATGGTGANVLTF.

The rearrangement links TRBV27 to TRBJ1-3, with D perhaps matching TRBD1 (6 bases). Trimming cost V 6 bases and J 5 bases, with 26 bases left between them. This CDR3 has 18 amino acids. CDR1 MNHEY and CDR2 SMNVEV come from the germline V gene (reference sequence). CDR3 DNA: TGTGCCAGCAGCTTAAGACCCCCCCGGGACAAAGTTAGAAACACCATATATTTT. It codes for CASSLRPPRDKVRNTIYF.

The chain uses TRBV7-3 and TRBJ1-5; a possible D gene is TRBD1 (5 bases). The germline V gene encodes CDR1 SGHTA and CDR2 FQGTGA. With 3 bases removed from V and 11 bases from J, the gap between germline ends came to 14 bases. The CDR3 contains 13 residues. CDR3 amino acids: CASSLDGEGAQHF. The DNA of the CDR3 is TGTGCCAGCAGCTTGGATGGGGAAGGGGCCCAGCATTTT. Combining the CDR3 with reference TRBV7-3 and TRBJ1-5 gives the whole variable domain GAGVSQTPSNKVTEKGKYVELRCDPISGHTALYWYRQSLGQGPEFLIYFQGTGAADDSGLPNDRFFAVRPEGSVSTLKIQRTERGDSAVYLCASSLDGEGAQHFGDGTRLSIL.

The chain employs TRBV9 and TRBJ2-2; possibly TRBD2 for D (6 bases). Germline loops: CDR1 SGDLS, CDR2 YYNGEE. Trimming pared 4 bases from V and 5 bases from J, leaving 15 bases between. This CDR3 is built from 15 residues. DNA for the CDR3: TGTGCCAGCAGCCCCCGTTGGGGGGTTACCGGGGAGCTGTTTTTT. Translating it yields CASSPRWGVTGELFF.

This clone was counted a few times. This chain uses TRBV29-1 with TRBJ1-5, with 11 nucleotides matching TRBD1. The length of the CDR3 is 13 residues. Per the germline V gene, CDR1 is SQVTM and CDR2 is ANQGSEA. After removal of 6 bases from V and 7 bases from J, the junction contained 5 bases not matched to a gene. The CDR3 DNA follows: TGCAGCGTGGACAGGGGGCAGGGACAGCCCCAGCATTTT. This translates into CSVDRGQGQPQHF.

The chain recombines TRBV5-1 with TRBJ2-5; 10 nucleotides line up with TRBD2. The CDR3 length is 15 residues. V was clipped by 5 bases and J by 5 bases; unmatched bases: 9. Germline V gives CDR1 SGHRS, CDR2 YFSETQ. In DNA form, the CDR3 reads TGCGCCAGCAGTTCGCTAGCGGGAGAGATTGAGACCCAGTACTTC. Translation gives CASSSLAGEIETQYF.

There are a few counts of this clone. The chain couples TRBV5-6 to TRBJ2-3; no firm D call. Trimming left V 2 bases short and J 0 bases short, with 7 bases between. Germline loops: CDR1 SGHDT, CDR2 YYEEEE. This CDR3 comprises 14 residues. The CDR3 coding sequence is TGTGCCAGCAGCTTAATTCCTAGCACAGATACGCAGTATTTT. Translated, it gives CASSLIPSTDTQYF.

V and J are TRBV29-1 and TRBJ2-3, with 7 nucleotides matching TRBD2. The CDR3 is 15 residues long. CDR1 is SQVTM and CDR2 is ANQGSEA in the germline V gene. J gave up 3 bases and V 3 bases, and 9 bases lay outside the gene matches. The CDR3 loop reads CSVDPPWGGTDTQYF. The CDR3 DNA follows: TGCAGCGTTGACCCCCCCTGGGGAGGGACAGATACGCAGTATTTT.

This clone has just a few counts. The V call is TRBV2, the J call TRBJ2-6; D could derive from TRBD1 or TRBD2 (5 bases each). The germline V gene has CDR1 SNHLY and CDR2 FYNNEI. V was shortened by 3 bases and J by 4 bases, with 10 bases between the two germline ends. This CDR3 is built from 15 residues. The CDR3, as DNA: TGTGCCAGCAGTGACTTGGGGGACGGGGCCAACGTCCTGACTTTC. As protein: CASSDLGDGANVLTF.

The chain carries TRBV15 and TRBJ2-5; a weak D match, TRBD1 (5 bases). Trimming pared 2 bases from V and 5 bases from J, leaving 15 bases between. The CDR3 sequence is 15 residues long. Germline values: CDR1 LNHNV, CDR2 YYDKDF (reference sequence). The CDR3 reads CATSRSKTASETQYF. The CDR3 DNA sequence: TGTGCCACCAGCAGATCAAAGACAGCCAGCGAGACCCAGTACTTC.

The CDR3 DNA reads TGTGCCAGCAGCTTAGCGGCTGGGGTTCACTCGAACACCGGGGAGCTGTTTTTT. It translates to CASSLAAGVHSNTGELFF. The chain recombines TRBV7-9 with TRBJ2-2, with D unresolved. This CDR3 spans 18 amino acids. CDR1 SEHNR and CDR2 FQNEAQ come from the germline V gene (reference sequence). V was trimmed by 0 bases and J by 0 bases, leaving 14 bases between them.

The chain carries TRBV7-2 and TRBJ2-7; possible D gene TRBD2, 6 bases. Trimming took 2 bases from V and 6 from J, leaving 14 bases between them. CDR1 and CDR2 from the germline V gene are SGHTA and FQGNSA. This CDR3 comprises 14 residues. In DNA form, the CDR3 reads TGTGCCAGCAGCTTAATCCTGTCGGGAGTCGAGCAGTACTTC. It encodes CASSLILSGVEQYF.

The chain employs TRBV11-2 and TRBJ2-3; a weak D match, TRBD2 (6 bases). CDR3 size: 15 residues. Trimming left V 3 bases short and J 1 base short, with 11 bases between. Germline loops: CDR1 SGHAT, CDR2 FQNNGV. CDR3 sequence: CASSFRWEGTDTQYF. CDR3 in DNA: TGTGCCAGCAGCTTTAGGTGGGAGGGCACAGATACGCAGTATTTT.

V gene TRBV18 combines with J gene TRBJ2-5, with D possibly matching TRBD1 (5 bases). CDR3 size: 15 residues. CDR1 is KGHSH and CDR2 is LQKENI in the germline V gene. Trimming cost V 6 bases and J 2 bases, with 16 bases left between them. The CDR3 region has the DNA TGTGCCAGCTCTCCCATACAGGATAAACAAGAGACCCAGTACTTC. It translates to CASSPIQDKQETQYF.

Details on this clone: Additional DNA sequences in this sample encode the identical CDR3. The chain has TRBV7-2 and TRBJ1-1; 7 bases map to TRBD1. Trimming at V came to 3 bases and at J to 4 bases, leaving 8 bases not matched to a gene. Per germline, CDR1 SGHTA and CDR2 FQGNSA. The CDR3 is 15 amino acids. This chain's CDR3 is CASSFRQGEGTEAFF. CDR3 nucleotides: TGTGCCAGCAGCTTTAGACAGGGAGAAGGCACTGAAGCTTTCTTT. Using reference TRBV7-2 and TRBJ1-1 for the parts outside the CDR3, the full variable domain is GAGVSQSPSNKVTEKGKDVELRCDPISGHTALYWYRQSLGQGLEFLIYFQGNSAPDKSGLPSDRFSAERTGGSVSTLTIQRTQQEDSAVYLCASSFRQGEGTEAFFGQGTRLTVV.

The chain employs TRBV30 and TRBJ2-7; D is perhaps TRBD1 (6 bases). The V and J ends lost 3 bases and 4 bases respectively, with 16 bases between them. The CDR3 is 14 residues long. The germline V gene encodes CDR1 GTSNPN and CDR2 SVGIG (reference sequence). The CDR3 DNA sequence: TGTGCCTGGAGGGAGGCTGGGGGCTTATACGAGCAGTACTTC. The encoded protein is CAWREAGGLYEQYF. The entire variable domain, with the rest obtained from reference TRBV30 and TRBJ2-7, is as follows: SQTIHQWPATLVQPVGSPLSLECTVEGTSNPNLYWYRQAAGRGLQLLFYSVGIGQISSEVPQNLSASRPQDRQFILSSKKLLLSDSGFYLCAWREAGGLYEQYFGPGTRLTVT.